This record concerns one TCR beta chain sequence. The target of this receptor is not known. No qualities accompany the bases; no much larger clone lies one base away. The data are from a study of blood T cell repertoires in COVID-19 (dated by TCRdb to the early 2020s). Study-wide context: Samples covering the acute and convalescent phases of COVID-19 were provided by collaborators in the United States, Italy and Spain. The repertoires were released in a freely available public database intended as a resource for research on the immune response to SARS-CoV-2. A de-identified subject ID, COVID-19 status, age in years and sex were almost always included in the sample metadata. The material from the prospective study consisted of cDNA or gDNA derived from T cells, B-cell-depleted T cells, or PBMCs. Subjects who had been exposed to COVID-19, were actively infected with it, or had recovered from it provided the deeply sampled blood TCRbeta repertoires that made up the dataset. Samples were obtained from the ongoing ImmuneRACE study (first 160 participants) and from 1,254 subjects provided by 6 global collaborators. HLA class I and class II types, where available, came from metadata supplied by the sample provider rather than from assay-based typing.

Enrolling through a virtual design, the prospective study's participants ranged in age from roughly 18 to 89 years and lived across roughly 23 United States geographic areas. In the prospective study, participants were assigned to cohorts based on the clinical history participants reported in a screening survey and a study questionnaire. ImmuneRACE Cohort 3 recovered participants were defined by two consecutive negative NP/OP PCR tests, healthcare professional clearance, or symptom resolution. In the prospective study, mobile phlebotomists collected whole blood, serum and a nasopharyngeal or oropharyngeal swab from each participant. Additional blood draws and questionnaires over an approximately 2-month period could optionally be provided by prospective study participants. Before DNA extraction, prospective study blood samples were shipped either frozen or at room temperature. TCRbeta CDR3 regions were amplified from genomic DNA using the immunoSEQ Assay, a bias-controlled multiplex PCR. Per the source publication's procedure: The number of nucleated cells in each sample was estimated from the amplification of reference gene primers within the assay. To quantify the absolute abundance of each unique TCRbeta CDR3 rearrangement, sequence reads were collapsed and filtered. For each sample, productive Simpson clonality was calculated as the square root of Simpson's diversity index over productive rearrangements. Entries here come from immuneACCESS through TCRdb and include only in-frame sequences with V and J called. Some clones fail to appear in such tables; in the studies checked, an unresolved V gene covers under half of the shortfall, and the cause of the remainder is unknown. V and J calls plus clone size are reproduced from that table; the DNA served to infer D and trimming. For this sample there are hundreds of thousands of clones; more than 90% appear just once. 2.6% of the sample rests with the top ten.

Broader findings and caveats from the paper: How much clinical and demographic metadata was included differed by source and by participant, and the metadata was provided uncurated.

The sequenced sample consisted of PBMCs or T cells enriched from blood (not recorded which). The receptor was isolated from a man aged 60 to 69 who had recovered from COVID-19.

Here is the DNA: TGTGCCAGCAGCTTAGCCTCATCGCTAGCCTACGAGCAGTACTTC. This yields the protein CASSLASSLAYEQYF. The chain links TRBV7-2 with TRBJ2-7; the D gene cannot be named for sure. A distance of 11 bases separates the germline ends of V and J, which lose 0 bases and 2 bases respectively. CDR1 and CDR2, per the germline V gene, are SGHTA and FQGNSA. Inclusive of the bounding cysteine and phenylalanine, the CDR3 is 15 residues long. Only the CDR3 DNA is retained, 45 bases long and in frame from the first base.